These 14 T cell receptor beta chains were sequenced from one sample in a study of shared clonotypes between healthy human individuals. Profiled with immunoSEQ multiplex PCR; TCRdb holds only in-frame clones, not every one. The table shows 2 million to 3 million clones, with approximately 92% occurring only once. The specimen was naive CD4+ T cells sorted from blood. Documented subset: CD45RA+ positively selected. Receptors originate from a man aged 18 to 30 in good health.

This clone was seen only a few times. CDR3 nucleotides: TGTGCCAGCTCACCCACCGGGGGAGATCAGCCCCAGCATTTT. Encoded protein: CASSPTGGDQPQHF. The rearrangement joins TRBV18 to TRBJ1-5; D is possibly TRBD1 (5 bases). Germline CDR1 and CDR2: KGHSH and LQKENI. The V gene lost 3 bases and the J gene lost 5 bases, with 11 bases spanning the gap. This CDR3 comprises 14 residues.

The chain combines TRBV29-1 with TRBJ2-5; the match to TRBD2 covers 10 bases. Germline-derived CDR1 and CDR2 are SQVTM and ANQGSEA. V lost 6 bases, J lost 5 bases, and 6 bases stayed unmatched. This CDR3 is built from 13 residues. The CDR3 sequence is CSVASGSWETQYF. CDR3 coding DNA: TGCAGCGTGGCTAGCGGGAGTTGGGAGACCCAGTACTTC. Full variable domain (missing parts from reference TRBV29-1 and TRBJ2-5): SAVISQKPSRDICQRGTSLTIQCQVDSQVTMMFWYRQQPGQSLTLIATANQGSEATYESGFVIDKFPISRPNLTFSTLTVSNMSPEDSSIYLCSVASGSWETQYFGPGTRLLVL.

The rearrangement uses TRBV5-1 and TRBJ2-5; D is undetermined. The J call is in doubt because the DNA end fits TRBJ2-7 better. Germline lookup yields CDR1 SGHRS and CDR2 YFSETQ. The length of the CDR3 is 10 residues. CDR3 in DNA: TGCGCCAGCAGCCCCTACGAGCAGTACTTC. Translating it yields CASSPYEQYF.

This clone was seen only once. The V and J genes are TRBV7-2 and TRBJ2-1, with D hard to call. This CDR3 is built from 13 residues. V was clipped by 6 bases and J by 5 bases, with 11 bases between them. From germline, CDR1 is SGHTA and CDR2 FQGNSA. DNA for the CDR3: TGTGCCAGCAGTCTTAGTATAAACAATGAGCAGTTCTTC. It encodes CASSLSINNEQFF.

The chain is built from TRBV25-1 and TRBJ1-5, with a tentative D call TRBD1 (5 bases). The CDR3 sequence is 15 residues long. V lost 3 bases and J 4 bases, leaving 13 bases between the germline ends. Germline-derived CDR1 and CDR2 are MGHDK and SYGVNS. The CDR3 loop is CASSDRSGANQPQHF. The CDR3 DNA sequence: TGTGCCAGCAGTGACCGAAGTGGGGCAAATCAGCCCCAGCATTTT.

This chain uses TRBV28 with TRBJ1-1, with D unclear. Germline V lookup: CDR1 MDHEN, CDR2 SYDVKM. The V end was cut by 11 bases, the J end by 4 bases, with 17 bases between. The CDR3 sequence is 13 residues long. CDR3 region: CAVGGRGSTEAFF. CDR3 DNA: TGTGCCGTCGGCGGTAGAGGGAGCACTGAAGCTTTCTTT.

The V and J genes are TRBV27 and TRBJ2-2, with 7 bases identical to TRBD2. V was pared by 3 bases and J by 5 bases, with 15 bases of the junction left unmatched. The CDR3 runs 18 residues. CDR1 is MNHEY and CDR2 is SMNVEV in the germline V gene (reference sequence). This chain's CDR3 is CASSFGRGRVPQTGELFF. The CDR3 DNA sequence: TGTGCCAGCAGTTTCGGCCGGGGGAGGGTTCCGCAGACCGGGGAGCTGTTTTTT.

V and J are TRBV10-1 and TRBJ2-3; the match to TRBD2 covers 12 bases. CDR3 size: 16 residues. CDR1 and CDR2 (germline): WNHNN, SYGVQD (reference sequence). J was trimmed by 2 bases and V by 3 bases; bases with no gene match: 3. CDR3 DNA: TGCGCCAGCAGTGAAGGACTAGCGGGGAACACAGATACGCAGTATTTT. This translates into CASSEGLAGNTDTQYF.

The V and J genes are TRBV19 and TRBJ2-6; D perhaps matches TRBD1 (5 bases). In germline, CDR1 is LNHDA, CDR2 SQIVND (reference sequence). Trimming shortened V by 10 bases and J by 3 bases, and 16 bases separated the two germline ends. The CDR3 consists of 15 residues. The CDR3 nucleotides are TGTGCCACCAGAACCGTAGGGGTTGGGGCCAACGTCCTGACTTTC. Protein: CATRTVGVGANVLTF. The full variable domain, completed using reference TRBV19 and TRBJ2-6, is DGGITQSPKYLFRKEGQNVTLSCEQNLNHDAMYWYRQDPGQGLRLIYYSQIVNDFQKGDIAEGYSVSREKKESFPLTVTSAQKNPTAFYLCATRTVGVGANVLTFGAGSRLTVL.

This CDR3 is CASSDRVLDEQYF. DNA of the CDR3: TGCGCCAGCAGTGACCGGGTCCTGGACGAGCAGTACTTC. The genes are TRBV10-2 and TRBJ2-7; no clear D. Trimming cost V 3 bases and J 5 bases, with 11 bases left between them. This CDR3 region has 13 residues. Looked up from germline, CDR1 is WSHSY and CDR2 is SAAADI.

The chain carries TRBV29-1 and TRBJ2-2; possible D gene TRBD1, 5 bases. Germline V lookup: CDR1 SQVTM, CDR2 ANQGSEA. The CDR3 spans 15 residues. Trimming took 3 bases from V and 5 from J, leaving 16 bases between them. The CDR3 DNA sequence: TGCAGCGTTGAGGTAAGGGGCAGGGAAACCGGGGAGCTGTTTTTT. Protein: CSVEVRGRETGELFF.

The gene calls are TRBV6-5 and TRBJ2-3, with D maybe TRBD2 (6 bases). Trimming shortened V by 2 bases and J by 1 base, and 10 bases separated the two germline ends. The V gene's germline CDR1 is MNHEY and CDR2 SVGAGI. This CDR3 has 15 residues. The CDR3 nucleotides read TGTGCCAGCAGTTACACGCCGGGGGGCACAGATACGCAGTATTTT. Protein product: CASSYTPGGTDTQYF.

The rearrangement uses TRBV27 and TRBJ1-2, with a tentative D call TRBD1 (5 bases). The CDR3 spans 14 residues. Germline lookup yields CDR1 MNHEY and CDR2 SMNVEV (reference sequence). V gave up 3 bases and J gave up 7 bases, with 15 bases separating them. The CDR3 spells CASSLQGKIGGYTF. The CDR3 bases are TGTGCCAGCAGTTTGCAGGGAAAAATTGGTGGCTACACCTTC.

This clone was picked up one time. The identical CDR3 is also encoded by other nucleotide sequences in the sample. The gene calls are TRBV6-5 and TRBJ1-1; 10 nucleotides align to TRBD1. The V and J ends lost 6 bases and 1 base, in that order; junction bases with no gene match: 5. Germline loops: CDR1 MNHEY, CDR2 SVGAGI. This CDR3 is built from 15 residues. CDR3 in DNA: TGTGCCAGCAGCCGGGACAGGGGCCGGAACACTGAAGCTTTCTTT. This sequence encodes CASSRDRGRNTEAFF.